This entry describes one TCR beta chain. The antigen is not known. The sample originates from a study of shared clonotypes between healthy human individuals. At the level of the study: Each donor's CD4 naive and CD4 memory cells filled three plates apiece, CD8 naive two, and CD8 memory one. Study conclusions and caveats: Clonotypes which were not shared had lower generation probabilities than clonotypes that all four donors shared.

Replicate PCRs run on sorted subsets employed 200 ng DNA, 30,000 to 35,000 T cell genomes. Only in-frame clones appear in the TCRdb table, and some are missing; sequencing was by immunoSEQ multiplex PCR. The table lists over 95,000 clones, 55% to 70% of them singletons, with about a quarter in the top ten. Trimming pared 3 bases from V and 1 base from J, leaving 12 bases between. The CDR3 runs 14 residues. The germline V gene has CDR1 SQVTM and CDR2 ANQGSEA. Material: memory CD8+ T cells sorted from blood. Subset noted: CD45RO+ cells pooled with CCR7-negative TemRA cells. V is TRBV29-1 and J is TRBJ2-5; maybe TRBD2 (7 bases). This receptor was obtained from a woman in her thirties in good health. DNA of the CDR3: TGCAGCGTTGAGGGGGGGCGGTTCCAAGAGACCCAGTACTTC. Translation: CSVEGGRFQETQYF.